The sequence of this T cell receptor (beta chain) was determined in a study of PD-1 blockade in classical Hodgkin lymphoma. Findings and limits, study-wide: While CD8+ TCR diversity did not rise significantly by C4D1, CD4+ TCR diversity did. Complete responders entered with baseline diversity on par with newly diagnosed patients, the results showed. Lower baseline TCR diversity was reported for newly diagnosed patients than for healthy donors.

As to this clone: As yet, its antigen is unknown.

With no exception, relapse followed autologous stem cell transplantation in all patients, and brentuximab vedotin exposure varied. CDR1 is MNHEY and CDR2 is SMNVEV in the germline V gene (reference sequence). V dropped 5 bases and J dropped 5; count of bases not matched to a gene: 27. This CDR3 contains 22 residues. Libraries were prepared by immunoSEQ multiplex PCR; TCRdb keeps only in-frame clonotypes and omits some of them. The table lists some 100,000 clones, roughly 92% of them singletons. The sequenced sample was peripheral blood mononuclear cells (PBMCs), obtained at baseline. The chain joins TRBV27 to TRBJ2-1; TRBD2 matches at 10 bases. The TCR comes from a human donor with classical Hodgkin lymphoma. The CDR3 here is CASSTKLVLAGVVKEINNEQFF. The CDR3 nucleotides are TGTGCCAGCAGTACTAAGCTAGTTCTAGCGGGAGTCGTTAAGGAGATTAACAATGAGCAGTTCTTC.